This TCR beta chain was recovered during a study of stem cell transplantation in POMP-related autoinflammatory disease (dated by TCRdb to the early 2020s). The study in broad terms: The study hypothesis was that defective thymoproteasomes impair MHC class I-dependent CD8+ T-cell differentiation and positive selection, which skews the TRB repertoire. To find out how POMP deficiency affects T-cell receptor beta repertoire diversity and CDR3 characteristics, high-throughput TRB sequencing was used. Prior to transplant, the patients had skewing toward CD4+ naive T cells, low CD8+ T-cell proportions, and reduced T-cell cytokine secretion.

Library generation was performed with the immunoSEQ multiplex PCR assay. Under the source paper's analysis protocol: Shannon entropy, which takes clonal size distribution into account, was used to quantify repertoire diversity. The Gini-Simpson index (Simpson_1-D) served as the measure of how unequally clonotypes were distributed. In its TCRdb copy, this immuneACCESS table keeps in-frame sequences only and misses some clones. Where compared with another copy, unresolved V genes explain less than half of these, and the others have no known cause. D and trimming come from the DNA, and the V and J calls and clone size come from that table. In all, the sample holds about 26,000 clones, and roughly 80% of those were seen once. The ten largest make up 2% to 3% of the sample. In the paper's terms, the time point label means: before hematopoietic stem cell transplant. PRAID was a condition in which autoinflammation came alongside prominent immunodeficiency. Prior to TRB sequencing, T-cell subsets (conventional T cells, CD8+ T cells, regulatory T cells, T follicular helper cells) were sorted.

This clone occurred once. What this receptor recognizes is not known. No qualities accompany the bases; no much larger clone lies one base away. The study at large found these results: PRAID patients trended toward lower TRB diversity and higher clonality across all analyzed T-cell subsets. A restricted number of unique TRB V-J gene pairings was observed in PRAID patients. In PRAID patients, the trend toward lower diversity and increased clonality reached statistical significance only for regulatory T cells.

From cysteine to phenylalanine, the CDR3 is 12 amino acids long. This entry keeps only the CDR3 DNA: 36 bases, framed from base 1. CDR1 and CDR2 are read off the germline V gene as MNHNS and SASEGT. The junction shows trimming of 8 bases on V and 8 bases on J, plus 15 bases between the germline ends. The chain employs TRBV6-1 and TRBJ1-1; the D gene is perhaps TRBD1, on 5 matching bases. This TCR was sampled from a human donor with POMP-related autoinflammation and immune dysregulation (PRAID). The specimen was CD4+ T cells from PBMCs, collected before stem cell transplantation. In nucleotides, the sequence is TGTGCCAGCCGCCACTCTGGGGGGGAAGCTTTCTTT. Its protein reads: CASRHSGGEAFF.